This T cell receptor (beta chain) appears in the sequencing data of a study of blood T cell repertoires in COVID-19. Study-wide context: Sources were T cells, B-cell-depleted T cells, or PBMCs; the material itself was cDNA or gDNA.

In the original workflow: Researchers report that nucleated cell counts were estimated from reference gene primer amplification. Only in-frame clones appear in the TCRdb table, and some are missing; sequencing was by immunoSEQ multiplex PCR. V, J and clone size were drawn from that table, and D and trimming were deduced from the DNA. The sample lists roughly 280,000 clones; 86% were seen once. The sequenced material came from peripheral blood. The sequence derives from a man aged 25 to 40 with active or convalescent COVID-19.

CDR3: CASSSKQGALATNEKLFF. CDR3 DNA sequence: TGTGCCAGCAGCTCGAAACAGGGGGCGTTGGCAACTAATGAAAAACTGTTTTTT. This chain connects TRBV7-9 to TRBJ1-4; TRBD1 matches at 9 bases. Looked up from germline, CDR1 is SEHNR and CDR2 is FQNEAQ (reference sequence). Trimming removed 4 bases from V and 0 bases from J; junction bases left unmatched: 9. CDR3 length: 18 amino acids.